The text below deals with one TCR beta chain. Some clones are missing from TCRdb's copy, which holds only in-frame ones; the method was immunoSEQ multiplex PCR. The table lists tens of thousands of clones, approximately 88% of them singletons. Germline assignment: CDR1 SGHRS and CDR2 YFSETQ. V was shortened by 4 bases and J by 4 bases, with 14 bases between the two germline ends. This CDR3 is built from 15 residues. The entry originates in a study of T cell changes during pregnancy in multiple sclerosis. The origin of this receptor is a female donor in good health, enrolled as a control in a pregnancy study. The source material was peripheral blood, sampled in the first trimester of pregnancy. The chain links TRBV5-1 to TRBJ2-2, with a possible D match to TRBD1 (6 bases). Written as DNA, the CDR3 is TGCGCCAGCAGCCAAATTACAGGGCTCACCGGGGAGCTGTTTTTT. Translated, it gives CASSQITGLTGELFF.